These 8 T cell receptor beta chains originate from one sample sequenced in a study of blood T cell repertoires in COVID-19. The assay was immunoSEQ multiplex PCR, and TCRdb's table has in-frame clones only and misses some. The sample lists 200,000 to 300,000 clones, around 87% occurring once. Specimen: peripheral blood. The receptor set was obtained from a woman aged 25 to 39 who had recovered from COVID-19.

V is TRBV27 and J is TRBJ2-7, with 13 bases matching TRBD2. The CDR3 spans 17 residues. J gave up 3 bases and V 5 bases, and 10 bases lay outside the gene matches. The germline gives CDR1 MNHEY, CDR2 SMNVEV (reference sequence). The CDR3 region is CASSAKILAGGVYEQYF. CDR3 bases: TGTGCCAGCAGTGCCAAAATACTAGCGGGGGGGGTCTACGAGCAGTACTTC.

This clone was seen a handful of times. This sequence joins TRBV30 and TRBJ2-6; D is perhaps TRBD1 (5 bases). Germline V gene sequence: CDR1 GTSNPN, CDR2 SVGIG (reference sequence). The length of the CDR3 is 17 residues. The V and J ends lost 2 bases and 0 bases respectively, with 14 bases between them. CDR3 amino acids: CAWSRRDRGSGANVLTF. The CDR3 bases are TGTGCCTGGAGTCGTAGGGATAGGGGCTCTGGGGCCAACGTCCTGACTTTC.

This chain's CDR3 is CASSFMRKETQYF. The CDR3 DNA is TGTGCCAGCAGTTTCATGCGAAAAGAGACCCAGTACTTC. The rearrangement links TRBV12-3 or TRBV12-4 to TRBJ2-5; D ambiguous. This CDR3 spans 13 amino acids. V lost 3 bases and J lost 3, with 8 bases in between.

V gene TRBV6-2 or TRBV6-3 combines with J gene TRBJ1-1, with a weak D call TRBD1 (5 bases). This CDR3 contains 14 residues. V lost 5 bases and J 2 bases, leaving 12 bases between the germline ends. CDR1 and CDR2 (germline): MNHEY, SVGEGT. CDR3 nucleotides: TGTGCCAGCAGTGCAGGGCACTTTAACACTGAAGCTTTCTTT. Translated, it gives CASSAGHFNTEAFF.

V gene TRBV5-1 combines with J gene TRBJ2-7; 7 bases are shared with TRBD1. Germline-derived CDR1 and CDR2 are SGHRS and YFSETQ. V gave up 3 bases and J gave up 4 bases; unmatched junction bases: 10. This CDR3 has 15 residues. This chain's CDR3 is CASSSEPGQTYEQYF. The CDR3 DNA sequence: TGCGCCAGCAGCTCGGAGCCGGGACAGACTTACGAGCAGTACTTC.

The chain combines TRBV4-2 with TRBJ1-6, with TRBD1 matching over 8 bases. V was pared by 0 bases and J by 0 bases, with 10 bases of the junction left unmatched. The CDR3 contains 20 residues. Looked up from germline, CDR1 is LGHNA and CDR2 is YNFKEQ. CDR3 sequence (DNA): TGTGCCAGCAGCCAAGATCGAAGGGCGGGGACAGGCTCCTATAATTCACCCCTCCACTTT. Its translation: CASSQDRRAGTGSYNSPLHF.

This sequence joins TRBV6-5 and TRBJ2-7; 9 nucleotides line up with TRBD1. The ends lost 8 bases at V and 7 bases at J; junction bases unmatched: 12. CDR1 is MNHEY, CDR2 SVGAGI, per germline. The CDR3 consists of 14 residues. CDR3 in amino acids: CASGRDRDFGEQYF. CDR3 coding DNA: TGTGCCAGCGGACGGGACAGGGATTTCGGTGAGCAGTACTTC.

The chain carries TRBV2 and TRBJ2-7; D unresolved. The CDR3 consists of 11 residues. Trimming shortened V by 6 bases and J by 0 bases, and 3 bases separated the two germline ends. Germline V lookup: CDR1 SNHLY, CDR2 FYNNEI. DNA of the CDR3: TGTGCCAGCAGGTACTCCTACGAGCAGTACTTC. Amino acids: CASRYSYEQYF.